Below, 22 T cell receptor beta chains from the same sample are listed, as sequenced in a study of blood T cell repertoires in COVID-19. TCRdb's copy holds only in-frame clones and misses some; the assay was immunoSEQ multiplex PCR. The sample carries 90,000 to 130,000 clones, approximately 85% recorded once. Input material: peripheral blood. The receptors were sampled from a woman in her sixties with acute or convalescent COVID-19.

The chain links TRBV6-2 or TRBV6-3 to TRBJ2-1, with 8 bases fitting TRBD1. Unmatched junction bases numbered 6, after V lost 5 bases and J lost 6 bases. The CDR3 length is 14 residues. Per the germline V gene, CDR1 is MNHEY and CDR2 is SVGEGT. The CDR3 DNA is TGTGCCAGCAGTCCCCGGACAGGGACCAATGAGCAGTTCTTC. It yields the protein CASSPRTGTNEQFF.

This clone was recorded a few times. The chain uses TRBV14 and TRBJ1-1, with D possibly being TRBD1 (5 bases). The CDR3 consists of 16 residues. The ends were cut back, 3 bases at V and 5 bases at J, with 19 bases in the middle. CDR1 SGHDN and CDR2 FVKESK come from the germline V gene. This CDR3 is CASSQGAQGLGTEAFF. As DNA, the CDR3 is TGTGCCAGCAGCCAGGGTGCGCAGGGCCTGGGGACTGAAGCTTTCTTT.

CDR3 nucleotide sequence: TGCGCCAGCAGCCAAGGTACAGGGTACACTGAAGCTTTCTTT. It codes for CASSQGTGYTEAFF. J is TRBJ1-1 and V is TRBV5-1, with D possibly matching TRBD1 (6 bases). Deletions cut 4 bases from V and 3 bases from J, with 13 bases between. The CDR3 sequence is 14 residues long. CDR1 SGHRS and CDR2 YFSETQ come from the germline V gene.

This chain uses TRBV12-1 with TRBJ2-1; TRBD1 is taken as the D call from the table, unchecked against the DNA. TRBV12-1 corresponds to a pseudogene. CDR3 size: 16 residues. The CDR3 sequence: CASSFARSLKGNEQFF. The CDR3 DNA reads TGTGCCAGCAGCTTTGCGAGGTCGCTCAAGGGGAATGAGCAGTTCTTC.

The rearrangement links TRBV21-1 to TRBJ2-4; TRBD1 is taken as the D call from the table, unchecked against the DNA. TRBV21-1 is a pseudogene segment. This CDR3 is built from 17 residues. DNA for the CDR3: TGTGCCAGCAGCAAATTGGACAGAAAGGAGGCCAAAAACATTCAGTACTTC. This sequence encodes CASSKLDRKEAKNIQYF.

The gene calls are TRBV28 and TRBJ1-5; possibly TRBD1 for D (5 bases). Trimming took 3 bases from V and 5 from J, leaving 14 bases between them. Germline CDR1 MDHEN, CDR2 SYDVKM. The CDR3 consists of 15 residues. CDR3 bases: TGTGCCAGCAGTTTCACAGTCGAAGGGGATCAGCCCCAGCATTTT. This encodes CASSFTVEGDQPQHF.

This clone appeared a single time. The CDR3 DNA follows: TGCAGCGTTGACCCAAGAGCGGGACAGGGCGAGTATGAAGCTTTCTTT. Translated: CSVDPRAGQGEYEAFF. This chain joins TRBV29-1 and TRBJ1-1; 9 positions agree with TRBD1. Per the germline V gene, CDR1 is SQVTM and CDR2 is ANQGSEA. The V and J ends lost 3 bases and 7 bases, in that order; junction bases with no gene match: 15. CDR3 size: 16 residues.

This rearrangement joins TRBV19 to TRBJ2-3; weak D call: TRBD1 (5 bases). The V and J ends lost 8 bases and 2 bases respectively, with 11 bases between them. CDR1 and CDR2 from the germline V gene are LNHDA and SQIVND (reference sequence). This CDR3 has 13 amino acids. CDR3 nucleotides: TGTGCCAGTCACACAGGTACCACAGATACGCAGTATTTT. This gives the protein CASHTGTTDTQYF.

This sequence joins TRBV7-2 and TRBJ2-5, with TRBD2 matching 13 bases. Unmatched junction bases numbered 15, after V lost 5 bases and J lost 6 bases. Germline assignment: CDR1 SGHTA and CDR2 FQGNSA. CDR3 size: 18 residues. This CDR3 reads CASSPGGVLAGGQQTQYF. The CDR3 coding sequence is TGTGCCAGCAGCCCAGGGGGCGTACTAGCGGGGGGGCAACAGACCCAGTACTTC.

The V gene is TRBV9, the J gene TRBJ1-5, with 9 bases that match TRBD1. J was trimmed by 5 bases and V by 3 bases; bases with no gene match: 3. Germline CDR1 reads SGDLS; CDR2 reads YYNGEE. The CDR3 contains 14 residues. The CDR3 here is CASSAGTGYQPQHF. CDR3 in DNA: TGTGCCAGCAGCGCCGGGACAGGGTATCAGCCCCAGCATTTT.

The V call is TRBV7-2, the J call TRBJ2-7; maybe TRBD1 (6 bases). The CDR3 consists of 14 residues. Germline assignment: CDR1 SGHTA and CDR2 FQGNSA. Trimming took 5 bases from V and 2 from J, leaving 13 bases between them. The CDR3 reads CASSTRDKPYEQYF. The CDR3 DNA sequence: TGTGCCAGCAGCACCCGGGACAAACCCTACGAGCAGTACTTC.

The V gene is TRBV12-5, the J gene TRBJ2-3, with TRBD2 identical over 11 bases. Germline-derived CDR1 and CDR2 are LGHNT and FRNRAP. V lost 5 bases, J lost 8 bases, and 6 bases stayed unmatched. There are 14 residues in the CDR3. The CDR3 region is CASGTSGGPLTQYF. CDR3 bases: TGTGCTAGTGGTACTAGCGGGGGCCCGCTTACGCAGTATTTT. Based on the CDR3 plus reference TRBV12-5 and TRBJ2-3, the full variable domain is DARVTQTPRHKVTEMGQEVTMRCQPILGHNTVFWYRQTMMQGLELLAYFRNRAPLDDSGMPKDRFSAEMPDATLATLKIQPSEPRDSAVYFCASGTSGGPLTQYFGPGTRLTVL.

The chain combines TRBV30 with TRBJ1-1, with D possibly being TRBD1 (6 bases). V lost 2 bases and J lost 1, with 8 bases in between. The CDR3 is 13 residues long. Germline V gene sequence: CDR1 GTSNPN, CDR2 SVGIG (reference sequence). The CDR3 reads CAWSRTENTEAFF. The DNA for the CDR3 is TGTGCCTGGAGTAGGACAGAGAACACTGAAGCTTTCTTT.

CDR3 in amino acids: CASSIEFIWQASNGYTF. In DNA form, the CDR3 reads TGTGCCAGTAGTATCGAATTTATCTGGCAGGCTTCAAATGGCTACACCTTC. The genes are TRBV19 and TRBJ1-2; D is uncertain. CDR3 length: 17 residues. Per the germline V gene, CDR1 is LNHDA and CDR2 is SQIVND (reference sequence). Trimming pared 3 bases from V and 6 bases from J, leaving 23 bases between.

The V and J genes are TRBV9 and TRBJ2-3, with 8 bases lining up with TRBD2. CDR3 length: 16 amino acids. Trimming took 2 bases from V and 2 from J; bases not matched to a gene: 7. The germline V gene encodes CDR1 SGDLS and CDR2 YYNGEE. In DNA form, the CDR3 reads TGTGCCAGCAGCGTTAAGGGCGGGGGGATCACAGATACGCAGTATTTT. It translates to CASSVKGGGITDTQYF.

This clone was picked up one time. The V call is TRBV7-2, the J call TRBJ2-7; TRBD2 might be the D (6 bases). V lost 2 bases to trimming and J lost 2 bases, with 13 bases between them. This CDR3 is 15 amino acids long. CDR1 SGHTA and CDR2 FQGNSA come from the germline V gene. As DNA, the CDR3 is TGTGCCAGCAGCTTACAGGACTACCCGACCTACGAGCAGTACTTC. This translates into CASSLQDYPTYEQYF.

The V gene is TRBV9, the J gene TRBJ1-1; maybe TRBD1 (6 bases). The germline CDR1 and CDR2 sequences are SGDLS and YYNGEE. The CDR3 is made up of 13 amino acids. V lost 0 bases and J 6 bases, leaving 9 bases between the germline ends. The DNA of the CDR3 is TGTGCCAGCAGCGTAGAACAGGGAGCTGAAGCTTTCTTT. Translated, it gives CASSVEQGAEAFF.

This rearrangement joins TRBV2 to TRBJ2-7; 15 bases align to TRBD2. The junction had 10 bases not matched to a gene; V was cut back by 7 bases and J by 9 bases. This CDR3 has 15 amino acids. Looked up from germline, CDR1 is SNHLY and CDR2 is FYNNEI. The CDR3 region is CASTTGTSGGKVQYF. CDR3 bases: TGTGCCAGCACCACTGGGACTAGCGGGGGGAAGGTGCAGTACTTC.

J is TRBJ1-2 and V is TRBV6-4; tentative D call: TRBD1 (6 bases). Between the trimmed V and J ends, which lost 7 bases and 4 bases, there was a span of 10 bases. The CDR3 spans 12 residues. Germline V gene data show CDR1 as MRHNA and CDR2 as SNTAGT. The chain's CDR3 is CASKTGFYGYTF. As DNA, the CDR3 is TGTGCCAGCAAAACAGGGTTCTATGGCTACACCTTC.

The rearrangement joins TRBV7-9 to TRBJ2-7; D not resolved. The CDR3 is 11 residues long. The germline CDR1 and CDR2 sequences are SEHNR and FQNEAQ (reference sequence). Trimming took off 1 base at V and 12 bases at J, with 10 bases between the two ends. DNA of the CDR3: TGTGCCAGCAGCTTAGGAGACTCGTCGTACTTC. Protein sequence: CASSLGDSSYF.

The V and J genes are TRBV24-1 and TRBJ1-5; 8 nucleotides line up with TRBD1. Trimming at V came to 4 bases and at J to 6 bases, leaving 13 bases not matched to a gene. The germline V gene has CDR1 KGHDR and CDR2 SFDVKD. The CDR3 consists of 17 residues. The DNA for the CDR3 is TGTGCCACCAGTGACCCCTCCCCCGACAGGGGTATTCAGCCCCAGCATTTT. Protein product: CATSDPSPDRGIQPQHF.

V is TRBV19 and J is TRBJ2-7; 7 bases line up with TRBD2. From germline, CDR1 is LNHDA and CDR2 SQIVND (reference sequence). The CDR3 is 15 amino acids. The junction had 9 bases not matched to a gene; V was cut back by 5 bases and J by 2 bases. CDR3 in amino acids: CASSRSGGDTYEQYF. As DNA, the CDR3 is TGTGCCAGTAGTCGGTCGGGGGGAGATACCTACGAGCAGTACTTC.